Shown below are 7 T cell receptor beta chains from a single sample sequenced in a study of T cell repertoires in cytomegalovirus infection. One entry per CDR3 protein results from TCRdb running MiXCR on the reads. The table records fewer than 650,000 distinct CDR3 sequences, 35% to 50% of them present only once. The antigens these receptors bind are not known. The sample was cultured PBMCs, taken from culture after CMV antigen stimulation. Every receptor here comes from a human donor in good health (CMV status not recorded). Some clones in this sample may be carry-over from other donors' samples.

DNA for the CDR3: TGTGCCAGCAGCCGAGGGGGTGGCTCCTTAAATGAGCAGTTCTTC. Amino acids: CASSRGGGSLNEQFF. V usage is TRBV7-2 and J usage is TRBJ2-1; a possible D gene is TRBD1 (6 bases). V was clipped by 5 bases and J by 7 bases, with 18 bases between them. CDR1 SGHTA and CDR2 FQGNSA come from the germline V gene. There are 15 residues in the CDR3.

Note on this clonotype: This likely traces to a read error, being one base from a far larger clone. The genes are TRBV7-3 and TRBJ2-7, with D possibly matching TRBD2 (6 bases). The V and J ends lost 2 bases and 5 bases respectively, with 10 bases between them. This CDR3 contains 13 residues. Per germline, CDR1 SGHTA and CDR2 FQGTGA. CDR3 nucleotides: TGTGCCAGCAGCTTAGGGGGGAGCCACGAGCAGTACTTC. As protein: CASSLGGSHEQYF. Based on the CDR3 plus reference TRBV7-3 and TRBJ2-7, the full variable domain is GAGVSQTPSNKVTEKGKYVELRCDPISGHTALYWYRQSLGQGPEFLIYFQGTGAADDSGLPNDRFFAVRPEGSVSTLKIQRTERGDSAVYLCASSLGGSHEQYFGPGTRLTVT.

V and J are TRBV19 and TRBJ1-6, with 8 bases lining up with TRBD1. Germline V gene sequence: CDR1 LNHDA, CDR2 SQIVND (reference sequence). The CDR3 is 14 residues long. V lost 3 bases and J lost 10; bases outside the gene matches: 5. The CDR3 DNA is TGTGCCAGTAGTATCAGGGACAGGCAATCACCCCTCCACTTT. Amino acid sequence: CASSIRDRQSPLHF.

The chain is built from TRBV19 and TRBJ2-1; 12 bases match TRBD2. Germline CDR1 reads LNHDA; CDR2 reads SQIVND (reference sequence). V was pared by 6 bases and J by 8 bases, with 2 bases of the junction left unmatched. This CDR3 region has 13 residues. The CDR3 is CASRTSGGYEQFF. The DNA for the CDR3 is TGTGCCAGTAGGACTAGCGGGGGCTATGAGCAGTTCTTC. Variable domain in full (rest from reference TRBV19 and TRBJ2-1): DGGITQSPKYLFRKEGQNVTLSCEQNLNHDAMYWYRQDPGQGLRLIYYSQIVNDFQKGDIAEGYSVSREKKESFPLTVTSAQKNPTAFYLCASRTSGGYEQFFGPGTRLTVL.

The sample holds many counts of this clonotype. The chain carries TRBV7-2 and TRBJ2-7, with a tentative D call TRBD2 (6 bases). CDR1 SGHTA and CDR2 FQGNSA come from the germline V gene. V lost 2 bases and J lost 3, with 14 bases in between. This CDR3 is built from 15 residues. CDR3 DNA: TGTGCCAGCAGCTTAAGTCTGGGGACTCACTACGAGCAGTACTTC. This sequence encodes CASSLSLGTHYEQYF.

The chain is built from TRBV7-2 and TRBJ2-5, with 7 nucleotides matching TRBD1. Germline V gives CDR1 SGHTA, CDR2 FQGNSA. The CDR3 runs to 15 residues. Trimming cost V 1 base and J 2 bases; bases outside gene matches: 4. For the CDR3, the DNA is TGTGCCAGCAGCTTAGTGCAGGACAGGCAAGAGACCCAGTACTTC. Residues: CASSLVQDRQETQYF.

This clonotype was seen more than once but under ten times. The V and J genes are TRBV28 and TRBJ1-5; 8 nucleotides agree with TRBD1. Germline V gene sequence: CDR1 MDHEN, CDR2 SYDVKM. The CDR3 loop spans 16 amino acids. Trimming removed 3 bases from V and 6 bases from J; junction bases left unmatched: 10. The CDR3 coding sequence is TGTGCCAGCAGTTTGTTAGGACAGGGAGTGAGTCAGCCCCAGCATTTT. This translates into CASSLLGQGVSQPQHF. The full variable domain, in which reference TRBV28 and TRBJ1-5 provide the parts outside the CDR3, is DVKVTQSSRYLVKRTGEKVFLECVQDMDHENMFWYRQDPGLGLRLIYFSYDVKMKEKGDIPEGYSVSREKKERFSLILESASTNQTSMYLCASSLLGQGVSQPQHFGDGTRLSIL.